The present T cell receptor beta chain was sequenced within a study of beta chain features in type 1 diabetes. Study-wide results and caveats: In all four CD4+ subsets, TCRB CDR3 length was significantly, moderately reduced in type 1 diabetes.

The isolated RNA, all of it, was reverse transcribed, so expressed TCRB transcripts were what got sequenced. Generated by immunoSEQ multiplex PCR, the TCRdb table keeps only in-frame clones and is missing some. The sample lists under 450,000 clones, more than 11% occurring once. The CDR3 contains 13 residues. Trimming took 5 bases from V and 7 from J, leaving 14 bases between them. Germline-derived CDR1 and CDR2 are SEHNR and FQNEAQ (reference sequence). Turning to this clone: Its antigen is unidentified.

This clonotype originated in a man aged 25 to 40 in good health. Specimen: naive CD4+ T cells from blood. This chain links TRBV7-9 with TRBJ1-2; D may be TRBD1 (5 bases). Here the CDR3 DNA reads TGTGCCAGCAGCCCACCTGGACAAACTGGCTACACCTTC. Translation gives CASSPPGQTGYTF.